Below, 22 T cell receptor beta chains from the same sample are listed, as sequenced in a study of control samples from healthy donors and cancer patients. Repertoires were generated with immunoSEQ multiplex PCR, while TCRdb's copy carries only in-frame clones and drops some. Altogether under 300,000 clones are present, more than 65% being singletons, with the ten largest covering 13%. Material: PBMCs. Receptor source: a woman aged 55-70 years with lung cancer.

V usage is TRBV27 and J usage is TRBJ1-4; maybe TRBD1 (6 bases). The germline V and J ends were trimmed by 5 bases and 7 bases, with 17 bases remaining between them. This CDR3 region has 15 residues. Germline CDR1 MNHEY, CDR2 SMNVEV (reference sequence). CDR3: CASSLTGLGGEKLFF. DNA of the CDR3: TGTGCCAGCAGTCTTACAGGACTAGGGGGTGAAAAACTGTTTTTT. The whole variable domain, remainder taken from reference TRBV27 and TRBJ1-4, is EAQVTQNPRYLITVTGKKLTVTCSQNMNHEYMSWYRQDPGLGLRQIYYSMNVEVTDKGDVPEGYKVSRKEKRNFPLILESPSPNQTSLYFCASSLTGLGGEKLFFGSGTQLSVL.

The chain uses TRBV4-1 and TRBJ2-1, with TRBD2 matching 8 bases. The CDR3 is made up of 15 amino acids. Germline assignment: CDR1 MGHRA and CDR2 YSYEKL. V lost 5 bases and J lost 8; bases outside the gene matches: 11. The DNA for the CDR3 is TGCGCCAGCAGCGCAATCAGGACTAGCAGCGATGAGCAGTTCTTC. It translates to CASSAIRTSSDEQFF.

This chain joins TRBV15 and TRBJ2-7; D is uncertain. The germline V gene has CDR1 LNHNV and CDR2 YYDKDF (reference sequence). There are 16 residues in the CDR3. Trimming removed 0 bases at V and 0 bases at J, with 12 bases between. The CDR3, as DNA: TGTGCCACCAGCAGAGATTTGGCGGAAAGCTCCTACGAGCAGTACTTC. Encoded protein: CATSRDLAESSYEQYF.

The chain couples TRBV10-3 to TRBJ1-5, with D uncertain. Germline values: CDR1 ENHRY, CDR2 SYGVKD. This CDR3 is built from 13 residues. The ends were cut back, 4 bases at V and 14 bases at J, with 18 bases in the middle. The CDR3 loop reads CAISAAEEGAEHF. CDR3 DNA: TGTGCCATCAGTGCGGCCGAAGAAGGCGCCGAGCATTTT.

Only one count was recorded for this clone. This sequence joins TRBV6-5 and TRBJ2-7; D ambiguous. The CDR3 spans 14 residues. V was shortened by 8 bases and J by 0 bases, with 14 bases between the two germline ends. The germline V gene encodes CDR1 MNHEY and CDR2 SVGAGI. The CDR3 loop is CASHTDLSSYEQYF. The CDR3 nucleotides read TGTGCCAGCCACACGGACCTGAGCTCCTACGAGCAGTACTTC.

The rearrangement links TRBV4-1 to TRBJ2-6; D perhaps matches TRBD1 (6 bases). This CDR3 has 17 amino acids. Germline CDR1 MGHRA, CDR2 YSYEKL. The V gene lost 1 base and the J gene lost 0 bases, with 10 bases spanning the gap. CDR3: CASSQGQAHSGANVLTF. The DNA for the CDR3 is TGCGCCAGCAGCCAAGGACAGGCTCACTCTGGGGCCAACGTCCTGACTTTC.

V and J are TRBV7-9 and TRBJ1-6; D is uncertain. This CDR3 has 15 residues. Germline values: CDR1 SEHNR, CDR2 FQNEAQ (reference sequence). V was cut by 5 bases and J by 9 bases, with 17 bases left in between. The CDR3 here is CASSPRTVGISPLHF. The CDR3 region has the DNA TGTGCCAGCAGCCCCCGTACGGTGGGGATTTCACCCCTCCACTTT. The variable domain in full, with the rest retrieved from reference TRBV7-9 and TRBJ1-6, is DTGVSQNPRHKITKRGQNVTFRCDPISEHNRLYWYRQTLGQGPEFLTYFQNEAQLEKSRLLSDRFSAERPKGSFSTLEIQRTEQGDSAMYLCASSPRTVGISPLHFGNGTRLTVT.

This chain uses TRBV15 with TRBJ1-2, with 10 bases identical to TRBD1. Germline V lookup: CDR1 LNHNV, CDR2 YYDKDF (reference sequence). The CDR3 totals 18 residues. After removal of 0 bases from V and 4 bases from J, the junction contained 11 bases not matched to a gene. CDR3 residues: CATSRDSSTGGRIYGYTF. In nucleotides, the CDR3 is TGTGCCACCAGCAGAGACAGCTCGACAGGGGGCCGGATCTATGGCTACACCTTC. Filled out from reference TRBV15 and TRBJ1-2, the complete variable domain reads DAMVIQNPRYQVTQFGKPVTLSCSQTLNHNVMYWYQQKSSQAPKLLFHYYDKDFNNEADTPDNFQSRRPNTSFCFLDIRSPGLGDTAMYLCATSRDSSTGGRIYGYTFGSGTRLTVV.

The rearrangement joins TRBV12-3 or TRBV12-4 to TRBJ2-7; maybe TRBD1 (5 bases). The CDR3 has 13 amino acids. V was clipped by 5 bases and J by 1 base, with 9 bases between them. The CDR3 DNA follows: TGTGCCAGCAGTGCCACAGGTTCCTACGAGCAGTACTTC. Protein product: CASSATGSYEQYF.

The chain couples TRBV19 to TRBJ1-3; D gene uncertain. The CDR3 has 15 residues. The ends were cut back, 3 bases at V and 0 bases at J, with 9 bases in the middle. CDR1 and CDR2 from the germline V gene are LNHDA and SQIVND (reference sequence). The CDR3 DNA is TGTGCCAGTAGTATCCAGTCCGCCTCTGGAAACACCATATATTTT. Its protein product is CASSIQSASGNTIYF.

V usage is TRBV10-3 and J usage is TRBJ1-5; 10 bases agree with TRBD1. CDR1 and CDR2 (germline): ENHRY, SYGVKD. This CDR3 region has 15 residues. Trimming removed 0 bases from V and 10 bases from J; junction bases left unmatched: 6. The CDR3 DNA sequence: TGTGCCATCAGTGAGTCCGAGGGGGACAGGGGACCCCAGCATTTT. It translates to CAISESEGDRGPQHF.

This clone was detected many times. Here the CDR3 DNA reads TGTGCCAGCAGCTATAGACAGGTCTCAGATACGCAGTATTTT. This gives the protein CASSYRQVSDTQYF. This chain links TRBV5-4 with TRBJ2-3; D perhaps matches TRBD1 (6 bases). V dropped 3 bases and J dropped 4 bases, with 12 bases sitting between them. Germline loops: CDR1 SGHNT, CDR2 YYREEE (reference sequence). This CDR3 is 14 amino acids long.

This clone was observed a single time. The chain's CDR3 is CASTLRHPDEQYF. The CDR3 DNA sequence: TGTGCCAGTACCTTAAGACACCCAGACGAGCAGTACTTC. The chain uses TRBV19 and TRBJ2-7; D remains ambiguous. This CDR3 is 13 amino acids long. CDR1 LNHDA and CDR2 SQIVND come from the germline V gene (reference sequence). Trimming left V 7 bases short and J 5 bases short, with 15 bases between.

This chain links TRBV28 with TRBJ1-2; 8 bases match TRBD1. The length of the CDR3 is 13 residues. Germline trimming cut 8 bases from V and 4 bases from J; bases unmatched to any gene: 6. Germline assignment: CDR1 MDHEN and CDR2 SYDVKM. The CDR3 DNA is TGTGCCAGCCTGGACAGGGCGGGCTATGGCTACACCTTC. Translating it yields CASLDRAGYGYTF.

V gene TRBV7-2 combines with J gene TRBJ1-1, with D maybe TRBD1 (5 bases). The germline gives CDR1 SGHTA, CDR2 FQGNSA. Trimming took off 5 bases at V and 3 bases at J, with 13 bases between the two ends. The CDR3 loop spans 14 amino acids. The CDR3 reads CASSPGPRDTEAFF. CDR3 in DNA: TGTGCCAGCAGCCCGGGGCCTAGAGACACTGAAGCTTTCTTT.

This sequence joins TRBV2 and TRBJ2-1, with 9 nucleotides matching TRBD1. CDR1 SNHLY and CDR2 FYNNEI come from the germline V gene. The V and J ends lost 4 bases and 15 bases, in that order; junction bases with no gene match: 13. This CDR3 has 14 residues. CDR3 bases: TGTGCCAGCAGTGTTGGGACAGGGCGGTGGCCTTCGTTCTTC. Its translation: CASSVGTGRWPSFF.

This chain links TRBV3-1 (or the pseudogene TRBV3-2) with TRBJ1-1; 7 nucleotides agree with TRBD1. In germline, CDR1 is LGHDT, CDR2 YNNKEL (reference sequence). V lost 1 base, J lost 0 bases, and 2 bases stayed unmatched. This CDR3 is built from 15 residues. In nucleotides, the CDR3 is TGTGCCAGCAGCCAAGGGGGACAGCTGAACACTGAAGCTTTCTTT. Amino acid sequence: CASSQGGQLNTEAFF.

This clone was recorded a few times. J is TRBJ2-1 and V is TRBV2, with TRBD1 matching over 8 bases. CDR3 size: 15 residues. Unmatched junction bases numbered 2, after V lost 4 bases and J lost 0 bases. Germline lookup yields CDR1 SNHLY and CDR2 FYNNEI. CDR3 sequence reads: CASSVGTGSYNEQFF. The CDR3 DNA follows: TGTGCCAGCAGTGTCGGGACAGGCTCCTACAATGAGCAGTTCTTC.

This chain joins TRBV29-1 and TRBJ1-4; D possibly corresponds to TRBD1 (6 bases). Germline V CDR1 and CDR2: SQVTM, ANQGSEA. V was shortened by 2 bases and J by 8 bases, with 9 bases between the two germline ends. The CDR3 runs 12 residues. The CDR3 loop is CSVETGREKLFF. CDR3 DNA: TGCAGCGTTGAAACAGGGAGGGAAAAACTGTTTTTT.

V gene TRBV2 combines with J gene TRBJ2-7; 8 bases are a match to TRBD1. Germline V gene sequence: CDR1 SNHLY, CDR2 FYNNEI. The CDR3 sequence is 15 residues long. V lost 1 base to trimming and J lost 5 bases; unmatched junction nucleotides: 7. The CDR3 DNA reads TGTGCCAGCAGTGAAGAGCGGACAGGGAGCAACGAGCAGTACTTC. This sequence encodes CASSEERTGSNEQYF.

This sequence joins TRBV9 and TRBJ2-1, with D uncertain. Germline values: CDR1 SGDLS, CDR2 YYNGEE. The CDR3 spans 15 residues. V was cut by 0 bases and J by 8 bases, with 15 bases left in between. The CDR3 DNA is TGTGCCAGCAGCGTAGGAGGACCTCTCAGCCATGAGCAGTTCTTC. Its protein is CASSVGGPLSHEQFF.

As regards this clone: The same CDR3 is also encoded by other DNA sequences in this sample. The CDR3 nucleotides are TGTGCCAGCTCACCACCGGCAGGGTCTGAAGCTTTCTTT. Encoded protein: CASSPPAGSEAFF. The chain joins TRBV18 to TRBJ1-1; the D gene is possibly TRBD1 (5 bases). The CDR3 runs 13 residues. Germline values: CDR1 KGHSH, CDR2 LQKENI. V gave up 0 bases and J gave up 6 bases, with 8 bases separating them.